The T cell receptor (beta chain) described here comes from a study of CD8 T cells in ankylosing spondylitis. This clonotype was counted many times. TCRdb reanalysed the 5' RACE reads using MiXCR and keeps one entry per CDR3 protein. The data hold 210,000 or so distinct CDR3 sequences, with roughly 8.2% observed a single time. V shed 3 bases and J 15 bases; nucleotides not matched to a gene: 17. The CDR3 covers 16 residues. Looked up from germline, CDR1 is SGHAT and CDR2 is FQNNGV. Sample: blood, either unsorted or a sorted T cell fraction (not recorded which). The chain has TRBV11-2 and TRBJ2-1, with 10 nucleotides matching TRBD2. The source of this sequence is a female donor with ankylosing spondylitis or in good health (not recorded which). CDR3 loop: CASSFGMGLAHPVAFF. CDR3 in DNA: TGTGCCAGCAGCTTCGGGATGGGACTAGCGCATCCGGTCGCGTTCTTC.